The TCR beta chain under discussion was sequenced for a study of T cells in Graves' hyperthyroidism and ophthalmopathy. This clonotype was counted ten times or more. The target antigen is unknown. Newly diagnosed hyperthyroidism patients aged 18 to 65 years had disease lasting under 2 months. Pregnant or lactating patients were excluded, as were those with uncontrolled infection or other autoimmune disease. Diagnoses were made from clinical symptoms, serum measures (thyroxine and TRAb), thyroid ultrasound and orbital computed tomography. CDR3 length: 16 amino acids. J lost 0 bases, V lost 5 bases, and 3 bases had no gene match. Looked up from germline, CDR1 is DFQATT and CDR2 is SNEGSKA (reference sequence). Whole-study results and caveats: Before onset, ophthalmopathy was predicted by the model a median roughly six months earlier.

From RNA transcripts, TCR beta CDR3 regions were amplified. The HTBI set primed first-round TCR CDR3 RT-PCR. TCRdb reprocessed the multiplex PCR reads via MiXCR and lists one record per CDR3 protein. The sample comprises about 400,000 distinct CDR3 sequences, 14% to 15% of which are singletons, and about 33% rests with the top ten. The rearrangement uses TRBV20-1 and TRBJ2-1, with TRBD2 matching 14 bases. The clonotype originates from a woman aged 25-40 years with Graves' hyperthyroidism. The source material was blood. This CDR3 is CSAQGTSGSSYNEQFF. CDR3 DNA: TGCAGTGCTCAAGGGACTAGCGGGAGCTCCTACAATGAGCAGTTCTTC.